These 21 T cell receptor beta chains came from one sample sequenced in a study of blood T cell repertoires in COVID-19. Only in-frame clones appear in the TCRdb table, and some are missing; sequencing was by immunoSEQ multiplex PCR. The sample lists some 180,000 clones; approximately 88% were seen once. The material sequenced was peripheral blood. These receptor sequences come from a woman between 35 and 50 years old with COVID-19, enrolled during active disease.

The chain combines TRBV7-9 with TRBJ1-2; the D gene is possibly TRBD1 (5 bases). Per germline, CDR1 SEHNR and CDR2 FQNEAQ (reference sequence). Trimming removed 4 bases at V and 8 bases at J, with 23 bases between. This CDR3 spans 16 amino acids. For the CDR3, the DNA is TGTGCCAGCAGCTCTCAGGGAACCCCCCAAACCCGCGGCTACACCTTC. Its translation is CASSSQGTPQTRGYTF.

The CDR3 DNA reads TGTGCCAGCAGCGTAAGGCCGGGACAGGAATTAGAAAAACTGTTTTTT. This sequence encodes CASSVRPGQELEKLFF. The rearrangement uses TRBV9 and TRBJ1-4; 8 bases agree with TRBD1. V dropped 1 base and J dropped 8; count of bases not matched to a gene: 10. This CDR3 is 16 amino acids long. Germline values: CDR1 SGDLS, CDR2 YYNGEE.

The CDR3 reads CASRDRGVDTQYF. The CDR3 nucleotides are TGTGCCAGTAGGGACAGGGGGGTGGATACGCAGTATTTT. V and J are TRBV19 and TRBJ2-3, with 10 bases that match TRBD1. This CDR3 is built from 13 residues. With V trimmed by 6 bases and J by 6 bases, 3 bases remained unmatched. Per germline, CDR1 LNHDA and CDR2 SQIVND (reference sequence).

The chain couples TRBV2 to TRBJ2-7; D is undetermined. V was shortened by 3 bases and J by 4 bases, with 19 bases between the two germline ends. Germline V gene sequence: CDR1 SNHLY, CDR2 FYNNEI. This CDR3 has 16 amino acids. The CDR3 sequence: CASSDFQMDLGYEQYF. CDR3 coding DNA: TGTGCCAGCAGTGATTTTCAAATGGATCTCGGGTACGAGCAGTACTTC.

The chain couples TRBV5-5 to TRBJ2-6, with D perhaps TRBD2 (6 bases). This CDR3 has 16 residues. The V gene's germline CDR1 is SGHKS and CDR2 YYEKEE (reference sequence). Trimming left V 0 bases short and J 2 bases short, with 9 bases between. The DNA for the CDR3 is TGTGCCAGCAGCTTGGCCGGGGGTGCTGGGGCCAACGTCCTGACTTTC. Its protein is CASSLAGGAGANVLTF.

In its sample, this clone was seen a few times. The chain has TRBV9 and TRBJ1-6; 8 bases map to TRBD1. The length of the CDR3 is 19 residues. V gave up 0 bases and J gave up 0 bases; unmatched junction bases: 8. Germline V lookup: CDR1 SGDLS, CDR2 YYNGEE. CDR3 coding DNA: TGTGCCAGCAGCGTAGCCCCAGGGGGCAGCCTCTCCTATAATTCACCCCTCCACTTT. It yields the protein CASSVAPGGSLSYNSPLHF.

The V and J genes are TRBV19 and TRBJ2-5, with a weak D call TRBD2 (6 bases). Trimming took 6 bases from V and 2 from J, leaving 13 bases between them. The CDR3 is made up of 14 amino acids. Germline CDR1 reads LNHDA; CDR2 reads SQIVND (reference sequence). The CDR3 protein is CASSWGGRQETQYF. The CDR3 bases are TGTGCCAGTAGCTGGGGAGGAAGGCAAGAGACCCAGTACTTC.

The V call is TRBV6-1, the J call TRBJ1-6; D is uncertain. This CDR3 has 16 residues. V was trimmed by 3 bases and J by 7 bases, leaving 16 bases between them. The germline V gene has CDR1 MNHNS and CDR2 SASEGT. The CDR3 spells CASSDPSGFSNSPLHF. For the CDR3, the DNA is TGTGCCAGCAGTGACCCATCAGGTTTTTCAAATTCACCCCTCCACTTT.

The chain is built from TRBV11-2 and TRBJ2-1; a possible D gene is TRBD2 (5 bases). Per the germline V gene, CDR1 is SGHAT and CDR2 is FQNNGV. V was pared by 5 bases and J by 5 bases, with 10 bases between. The CDR3 is made up of 13 amino acids. In DNA form, the CDR3 reads TGTGCCAGCAGCCCCGCGAGGGACAATGAGCAGTTCTTC. This encodes CASSPARDNEQFF.

The V call is TRBV19, the J call TRBJ1-3; 10 bases map to TRBD1. V lost 9 bases, J lost 3 bases, and 8 bases stayed unmatched. This CDR3 is built from 15 residues. Germline V lookup: CDR1 LNHDA, CDR2 SQIVND (reference sequence). The CDR3 spells CASGDRGLFGNTIYF. In DNA form, the CDR3 reads TGTGCCAGCGGAGACAGGGGGCTATTTGGAAACACCATATATTTT.

The genes are TRBV29-1 and TRBJ2-5; 16 bases agree with TRBD2. Germline CDR1 SQVTM, CDR2 ANQGSEA. The CDR3 extends over 17 amino acids. V gave up 4 bases and J gave up 1 base; unmatched junction bases: 6. The CDR3 is CSVAGTSGREAQETQYF. The CDR3, as DNA: TGCAGCGTTGCCGGGACTAGCGGGAGGGAAGCCCAAGAGACCCAGTACTTC.

The gene calls are TRBV5-1 and TRBJ2-4, with TRBD1 matching over 8 bases. The trim removed 1 base at V and 8 bases at J, leaving 8 bases unmatched. This CDR3 is 15 amino acids long. Germline V gene sequence: CDR1 SGHRS, CDR2 YFSETQ. CDR3 nucleotide sequence: TGCGCCAGCAGCTTGTCTCAGGGGGCGGCAGACATTCAGTACTTC. Its protein product is CASSLSQGAADIQYF. The full variable domain, completed using reference TRBV5-1 and TRBJ2-4, is KAGVTQTPRYLIKTRGQQVTLSCSPISGHRSVSWYQQTPGQGLQFLFEYFSETQRNKGNFPGRFSGRQFSNSRSEMNVSTLELGDSALYLCASSLSQGAADIQYFGAGTRLSVL.

The V call is TRBV6-1, the J call TRBJ2-1, with D unresolved. CDR1 MNHNS and CDR2 SASEGT come from the germline V gene. This CDR3 has 15 amino acids. With 1 base removed from V and 4 bases from J, the gap between germline ends came to 11 bases. The CDR3 DNA is TGTGCCAGCAGTGAAGAAGCATTCCTTTACAATGAGCAGTTCTTC. It encodes CASSEEAFLYNEQFF.

The chain recombines TRBV28 with TRBJ2-7; tentative D call: TRBD2 (6 bases). The CDR3 has 16 residues. Germline lookup yields CDR1 MDHEN and CDR2 SYDVKM. V lost 6 bases and J lost 7, with 25 bases in between. CDR3 coding DNA: TGTGCCAGCAGGTCCGTCGCCACGGGAGCTCGTTTAGAGCAGTACTTC. This sequence encodes CASRSVATGARLEQYF.

This chain uses TRBV10-3 with TRBJ2-2; 15 positions agree with TRBD2. Per the germline V gene, CDR1 is ENHRY and CDR2 is SYGVKD. With V trimmed by 8 bases and J by 3 bases, 1 base remained unmatched. This CDR3 is 15 amino acids long. The CDR3 nucleotides read TGTGCCATCGGGACTAGCGGGGGGCACACCGGGGAGCTGTTTTTT. Its protein product is CAIGTSGGHTGELFF.

The rearrangement links TRBV2 to TRBJ1-3; TRBD1 matches at 9 bases. In germline, CDR1 is SNHLY, CDR2 FYNNEI. Losses at the gene ends were 7 bases for V and 4 bases for J; bases not matched to a gene: 11. This CDR3 comprises 16 residues. This chain's CDR3 is CASIDPGQGSGNTIYF. The CDR3 DNA is TGTGCCAGCATCGACCCGGGACAGGGCAGCGGAAACACCATATATTTT.

The chain combines TRBV6-5 with TRBJ2-5; 8 positions match TRBD2. The CDR3 loop spans 15 amino acids. V lost 11 bases and J lost 5; bases outside the gene matches: 16. The germline V gene has CDR1 MNHEY and CDR2 SVGAGI. The CDR3: CAAYPGGGALETQYF. The CDR3 DNA is TGTGCCGCCTACCCGGGAGGGGGGGCTCTGGAGACCCAGTACTTC.

V gene TRBV7-2 combines with J gene TRBJ1-5; D possibly corresponds to TRBD1 (6 bases). The CDR3 length is 15 residues. With 2 bases removed from V and 7 bases from J, the gap between germline ends came to 15 bases. Germline lookup yields CDR1 SGHTA and CDR2 FQGNSA. The CDR3, as DNA: TGTGCCAGCAGCTTATTTACAGGGAAAGAACAGCCCCAGCATTTT. It codes for CASSLFTGKEQPQHF.

The chain has TRBV27 and TRBJ1-2; D is perhaps TRBD1 (6 bases). CDR1 and CDR2 (germline): MNHEY, SMNVEV (reference sequence). This CDR3 has 14 amino acids. V dropped 8 bases and J dropped 7 bases, with 20 bases sitting between them. The CDR3 DNA is TGTGCCAGCTATCCAACATCCAGGGGCGGTGGCTACACCTTC. It is translated as CASYPTSRGGGYTF.

V is TRBV6-2 or TRBV6-3 and J is TRBJ1-6, with a weak D call TRBD1 (6 bases). Trimming shortened V by 2 bases and J by 0 bases, and 14 bases separated the two germline ends. The CDR3 runs to 18 residues. Germline values: CDR1 MNHEY, CDR2 SVGEGT. DNA for the CDR3: TGTGCCAGCAGTTACCCCGGACAGAGTAGCTCCTATAATTCACCCCTCCACTTT. It codes for CASSYPGQSSSYNSPLHF.

CDR3 nucleotides: TGTGCCAGCAGCTTGAATGGACCCAGGACGGAGGATCAGCCCCAGCATTTT. Protein: CASSLNGPRTEDQPQHF. The chain uses TRBV5-6 and TRBJ1-5; no definite D call. Trimming removed 1 base at V and 5 bases at J, with 19 bases between. The CDR3 loop spans 17 amino acids. Germline assignment: CDR1 SGHDT and CDR2 YYEEEE.